The 20 T cell receptor beta chains listed next were all sequenced from one sample in a study of CD8 T cells in Susac syndrome. With random hexamers, reverse transcription was performed on roughly 0.5 to 1 ug of RNA. Via MiXCR, TCRdb re-called the immunoSEQ multiplex PCR reads, giving one row per CDR3 protein. The profile shows 160,000 or so distinct CDR3 sequences, roughly 95% of them singletons. Sequences were obtained from CD4+ T cells from PBMCs. The source is a human donor with Susac syndrome.

This chain connects TRBV9 to TRBJ2-1, with TRBD2 matching 11 bases. Looked up from germline, CDR1 is SGDLS and CDR2 is YYNGEE. This CDR3 comprises 15 residues. Losses at the gene ends were 2 bases for V and 10 bases for J; bases not matched to a gene: 8. For the CDR3, the DNA is TGTGCCAGCAGCGTTGGGACTAGCGGCTTCGGGGAGCAGTTCTTC. Amino acids: CASSVGTSGFGEQFF.

The chain is built from TRBV4-1 and TRBJ1-6, with D possibly matching TRBD1 (5 bases). V lost 0 bases and J lost 6, with 12 bases in between. This CDR3 has 16 amino acids. CDR1 and CDR2 (germline): MGHRA, YSYEKL. The CDR3 DNA reads TGCGCCAGCAGCCAAGAGGCCAGGGTCGGTAATTCACCCCTCCACTTT. Protein product: CASSQEARVGNSPLHF.

CDR3 sequence: CASSIQGGTEAFF. In DNA, the CDR3 is TGTGCCAGCAGCATACAGGGCGGCACTGAAGCTTTCTTT. The V and J genes are TRBV7-9 and TRBJ1-1, with D possibly matching TRBD1 (6 bases). The CDR3 is made up of 13 amino acids. Germline V gene data show CDR1 as SEHNR and CDR2 as FQNEAQ (reference sequence). Trimming took 5 bases from V and 4 from J, leaving 11 bases between them.

The chain carries TRBV7-8 and TRBJ2-2; 9 bases agree with TRBD2. V gave up 4 bases and J gave up 3 bases; unmatched junction bases: 3. Per germline, CDR1 SGHVS and CDR2 FQNEAQ. There are 15 residues in the CDR3. The CDR3 reads CASSYQRGDTGELFF. The CDR3 DNA reads TGTGCCAGCAGCTATCAGCGGGGGGACACCGGGGAGCTGTTTTTT.

The V gene is TRBV3-1, the J gene TRBJ1-2; perhaps TRBD1 as D (5 bases). This CDR3 spans 14 amino acids. In germline, CDR1 is LGHDT, CDR2 YNNKEL (reference sequence). Trimming pared 0 bases from V and 2 bases from J, leaving 7 bases between. This chain's CDR3 is CASSQDGGNYGYTF. The DNA for the CDR3 is TGTGCCAGCAGCCAAGATGGGGGGAACTATGGCTACACCTTC.

The chain uses TRBV12-3 or TRBV12-4 and TRBJ2-7; the D gene is possibly TRBD2 (6 bases). V was shortened by 6 bases and J by 0 bases, with 15 bases between the two germline ends. The CDR3 sequence is 15 residues long. The chain's CDR3 is CASRGPWGDSYEQYF. CDR3 nucleotides: TGTGCCAGCAGGGGGCCGTGGGGGGACTCCTACGAGCAGTACTTC.

This chain uses TRBV18 with TRBJ1-1; TRBD1 might be the D (5 bases). The CDR3 is made up of 19 amino acids. Germline V gives CDR1 KGHSH, CDR2 LQKENI. Between the trimmed V and J ends, which lost 0 bases and 0 bases, there was a span of 20 bases. The CDR3, as DNA: TGTGCCAGCTCACCACCGATGGGGGGACTCCCACATATGAACACTGAAGCTTTCTTT. Amino acid sequence: CASSPPMGGLPHMNTEAFF.

The chain links TRBV27 to TRBJ1-4, with D possibly being TRBD1 (5 bases). Trimming removed 0 bases from V and 7 bases from J, with 15 bases in between. Germline-derived CDR1 and CDR2 are MNHEY and SMNVEV (reference sequence). The CDR3 consists of 16 residues. The CDR3 bases are TGTGCCAGCAGTTTATCGAAGGGACGGCTCGCTGAAAAACTGTTTTTT. As protein: CASSLSKGRLAEKLFF.

This clonotype came up once. The gene calls are TRBV29-1 and TRBJ1-2; 9 bases are a match to TRBD1. CDR3 size: 12 residues. V shed 5 bases, J shed 6 bases, and the junction held 4 bases outside the gene matches. Germline-derived CDR1 and CDR2 are SQVTM and ANQGSEA. CDR3 bases: TGCAGCGTTCGACGGACAGGGGATGGCTACACCTTC. This sequence encodes CSVRRTGDGYTF.

The V and J genes are TRBV25-1 and TRBJ1-2; TRBD1 agrees at 8 bases. This CDR3 is 14 amino acids long. The germline V gene has CDR1 MGHDK and CDR2 SYGVNS. Trimming removed 3 bases from V and 2 bases from J; junction bases left unmatched: 2. The CDR3 nucleotides read TGTGCCAGCAGTGAGTGGGACAGGAACTATGGCTACACCTTC. The encoded protein is CASSEWDRNYGYTF.

The chain is built from TRBV2 and TRBJ1-1; D remains ambiguous. This CDR3 comprises 15 residues. CDR1 is SNHLY and CDR2 is FYNNEI in the germline V gene. The V gene lost 5 bases and the J gene lost 6 bases, with 19 bases spanning the gap. The CDR3: CASSLLMGIMAEAFF. Here the CDR3 DNA reads TGTGCCAGCAGTCTTCTGATGGGAATTATGGCTGAAGCTTTCTTT. The whole variable domain, remainder taken from reference TRBV2 and TRBJ1-1, is EPEVTQTPSHQVTQMGQEVILRCVPISNHLYFYWYRQILGQKVEFLVSFYNNEISEKSEIFDDQFSVERPDGSNFTLKIRSTKLEDSAMYFCASSLLMGIMAEAFFGQGTRLTVV.

The CDR3 loop reads CATSDNTGELFF. The CDR3 DNA sequence: TGTGCCACCAGTGATAACACCGGGGAGCTGTTTTTT. V is TRBV24-1 and J is TRBJ2-2, with D unclear. Germline CDR1 and CDR2: KGHDR and SFDVKD. This CDR3 is built from 12 residues. With 3 bases removed from V and 2 bases from J, the gap between germline ends came to 0 bases.

CDR3 bases: TGCGCCAGCAGCCAAGATAACCCAGGGGTGAACACTGAAGCTTTCTTT. Translation gives CASSQDNPGVNTEAFF. The chain recombines TRBV4-1 with TRBJ1-1; D may be TRBD1 (6 bases). This CDR3 spans 16 amino acids. Germline V gives CDR1 MGHRA, CDR2 YSYEKL. Trimming removed 0 bases at V and 0 bases at J, with 11 bases between.

The chain employs TRBV20-1 and TRBJ2-1; the D gene is possibly TRBD2 (5 bases). The CDR3 consists of 12 residues. Germline V gene data show CDR1 as DFQATT and CDR2 as SNEGSKA (reference sequence). Deletions cut 7 bases from V and 4 bases from J, with 11 bases between. CDR3 bases: TGCAGTGTCTACGGAGGATACAATGAGCAGTTCTTC. Translated: CSVYGGYNEQFF.

The chain recombines TRBV20-1 with TRBJ2-5, with a weak D call TRBD2 (7 bases). This CDR3 has 15 residues. The V end was cut by 3 bases, the J end by 4 bases, with 18 bases between. Germline CDR1 is DFQATT and CDR2 is SNEGSKA (reference sequence). The CDR3 protein is CSARFPGGRRETQYF. DNA of the CDR3: TGCAGTGCTAGGTTCCCGGGGGGCCGTAGAGAGACCCAGTACTTC.

This chain links TRBV7-9 with TRBJ2-7; 7 bases fit TRBD1. Per germline, CDR1 SEHNR and CDR2 FQNEAQ (reference sequence). Trimming removed 5 bases from V and 4 bases from J; junction bases left unmatched: 11. This CDR3 is built from 15 residues. The CDR3, as DNA: TGTGCCAGCAGCCGCCGTGAGGGGGCATTTTACGAGCAGTACTTC. Amino acids: CASSRREGAFYEQYF.

The chain combines TRBV29-1 with TRBJ2-5; the D is unclear. The V gene's germline CDR1 is SQVTM and CDR2 ANQGSEA. V was clipped by 5 bases and J by 2 bases, with 12 bases between them. The CDR3 has 13 residues. Here the CDR3 reads CSVPSAFQETQYF. The DNA for the CDR3 is TGCAGCGTTCCCAGTGCTTTTCAAGAGACCCAGTACTTC.

This clonotype has a handful of counts. The chain is built from TRBV7-2 and TRBJ2-3, with unresolved D. The V gene lost 5 bases and the J gene lost 1 base, with 13 bases spanning the gap. The CDR3 loop spans 15 amino acids. The germline V gene has CDR1 SGHTA and CDR2 FQGNSA. Written as DNA, the CDR3 is TGTGCCAGCAGCGCACCGGCCGTGGGCACAGATACGCAGTATTTT. It encodes CASSAPAVGTDTQYF.

The chain employs TRBV15 and TRBJ2-5; D not certain. The germline V gene has CDR1 LNHNV and CDR2 YYDKDF (reference sequence). The CDR3 spans 12 residues. Trimming took 5 bases from V and 7 from J, leaving 11 bases between them. CDR3 amino acids: CATSDGYRTQYF. CDR3 in DNA: TGTGCCACCAGCGACGGGTACCGGACCCAGTACTTC. Full variable domain (rest looked up from reference TRBV15 and TRBJ2-5): DAMVIQNPRYQVTQFGKPVTLSCSQTLNHNVMYWYQQKSSQAPKLLFHYYDKDFNNEADTPDNFQSRRPNTSFCFLDIRSPGLGDTAMYLCATSDGYRTQYFGPGTRLLVL.

This chain links TRBV20-1 with TRBJ2-6; TRBD1 matches at 8 bases. The length of the CDR3 is 16 residues. Unmatched junction bases numbered 7, after V lost 5 bases and J lost 1 base. Germline V CDR1 and CDR2: DFQATT, SNEGSKA (reference sequence). The CDR3 nucleotides are TGCAGTGCTGCCCCGGACAGGGAATCTGGGGCCAACGTCCTGACTTTC. Protein: CSAAPDRESGANVLTF.